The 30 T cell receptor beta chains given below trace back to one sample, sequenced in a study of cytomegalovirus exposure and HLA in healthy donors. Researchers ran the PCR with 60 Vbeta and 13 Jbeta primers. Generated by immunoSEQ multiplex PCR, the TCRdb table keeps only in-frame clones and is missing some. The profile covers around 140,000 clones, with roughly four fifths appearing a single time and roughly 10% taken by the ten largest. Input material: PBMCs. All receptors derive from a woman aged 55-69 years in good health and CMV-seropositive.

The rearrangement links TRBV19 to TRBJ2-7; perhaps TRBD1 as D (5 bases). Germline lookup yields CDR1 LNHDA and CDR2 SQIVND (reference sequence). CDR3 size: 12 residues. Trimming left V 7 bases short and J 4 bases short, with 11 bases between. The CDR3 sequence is CASNGQNYEQYF. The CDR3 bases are TGTGCCAGTAATGGACAAAATTACGAGCAGTACTTC.

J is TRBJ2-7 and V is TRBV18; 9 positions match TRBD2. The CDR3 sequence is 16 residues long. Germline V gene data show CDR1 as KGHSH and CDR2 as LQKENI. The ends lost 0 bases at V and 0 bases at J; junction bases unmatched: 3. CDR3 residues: CASSPPLAGHSYEQYF. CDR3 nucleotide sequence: TGTGCCAGCTCACCACCACTAGCGGGCCACTCCTACGAGCAGTACTTC.

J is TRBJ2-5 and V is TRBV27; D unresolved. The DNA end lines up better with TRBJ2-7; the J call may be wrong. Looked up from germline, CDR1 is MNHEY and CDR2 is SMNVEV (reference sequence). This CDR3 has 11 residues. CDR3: CASSYGFEQYF. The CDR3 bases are TGTGCCAGCAGTTACGGGTTCGAGCAGTACTTC.

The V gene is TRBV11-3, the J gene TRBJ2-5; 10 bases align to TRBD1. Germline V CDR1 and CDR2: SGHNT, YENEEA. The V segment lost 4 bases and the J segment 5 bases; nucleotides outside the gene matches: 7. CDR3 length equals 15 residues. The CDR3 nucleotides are TGTGCCAGCAGCTCCGACAGGGGGCGCTGGGAGACCCAGTACTTC. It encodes CASSSDRGRWETQYF.

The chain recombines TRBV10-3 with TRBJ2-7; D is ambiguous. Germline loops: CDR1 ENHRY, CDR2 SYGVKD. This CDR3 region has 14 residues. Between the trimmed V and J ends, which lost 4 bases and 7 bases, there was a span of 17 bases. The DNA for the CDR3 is TGTGCCATCAGTGCGGCAGTAAACTACGGGGAGCAGTACTTC. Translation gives CAISAAVNYGEQYF.

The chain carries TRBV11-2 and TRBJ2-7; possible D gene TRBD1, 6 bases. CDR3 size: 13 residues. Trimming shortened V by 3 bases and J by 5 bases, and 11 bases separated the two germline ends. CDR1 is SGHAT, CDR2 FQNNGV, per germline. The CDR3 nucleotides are TGTGCCAGCAGCTTGATGGGGGCGGACGAGCAGTACTTC. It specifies CASSLMGADEQYF. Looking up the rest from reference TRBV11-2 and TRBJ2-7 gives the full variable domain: EAGVAQSPRYKIIEKRQSVAFWCNPISGHATLYWYQQILGQGPKLLIQFQNNGVVDDSQLPKDRFSAERLKGVDSTLKIQPAKLEDSAVYLCASSLMGADEQYFGPGTRLTVT.

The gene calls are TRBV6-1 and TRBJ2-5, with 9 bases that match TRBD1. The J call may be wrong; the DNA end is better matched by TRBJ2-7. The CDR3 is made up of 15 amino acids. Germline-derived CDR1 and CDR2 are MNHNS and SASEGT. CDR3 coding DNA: TGTGCCAGCAGTGAATTGGGGACAGGGCGCTACGAGCAGTACTTC. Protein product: CASSELGTGRYEQYF.

The CDR3 loop is CASSGKDRARGTDTQYF. In DNA form, the CDR3 reads TGTGCCAGCAGCGGGAAAGACAGGGCGAGGGGCACAGATACGCAGTATTTT. The chain recombines TRBV9 with TRBJ2-3; 7 bases are a match to TRBD1. CDR1 and CDR2 (germline): SGDLS, YYNGEE. This CDR3 is built from 17 residues. Germline trimming cut 3 bases from V and 1 base from J; bases unmatched to any gene: 11.

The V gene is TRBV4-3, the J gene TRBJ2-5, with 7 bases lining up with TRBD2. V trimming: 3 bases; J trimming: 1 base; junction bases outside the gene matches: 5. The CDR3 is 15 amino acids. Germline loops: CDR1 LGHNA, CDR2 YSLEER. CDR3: CASSQASSGQETQYF. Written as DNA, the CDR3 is TGCGCCAGCAGCCAGGCGTCTAGCGGCCAAGAGACCCAGTACTTC.

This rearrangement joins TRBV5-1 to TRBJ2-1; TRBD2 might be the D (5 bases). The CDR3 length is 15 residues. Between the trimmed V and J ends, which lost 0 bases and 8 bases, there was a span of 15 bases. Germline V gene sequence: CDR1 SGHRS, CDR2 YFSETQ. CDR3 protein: CASSLGVTRIDEQFF. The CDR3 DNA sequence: TGCGCCAGCAGCTTGGGCGTAACTAGAATAGATGAGCAGTTCTTC.

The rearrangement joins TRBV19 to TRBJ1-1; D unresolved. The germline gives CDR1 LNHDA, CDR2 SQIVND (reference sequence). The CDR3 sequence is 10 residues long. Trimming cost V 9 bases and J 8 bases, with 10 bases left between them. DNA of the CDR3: TGTGCCAGCCTGGGCTACGAAGCTTTCTTT. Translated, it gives CASLGYEAFF.

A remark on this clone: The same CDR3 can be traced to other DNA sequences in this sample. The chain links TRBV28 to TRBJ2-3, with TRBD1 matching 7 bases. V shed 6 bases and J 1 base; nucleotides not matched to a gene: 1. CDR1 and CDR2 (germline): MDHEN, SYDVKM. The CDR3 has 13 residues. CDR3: CASRGQGTDTQYF. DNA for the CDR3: TGTGCCAGCAGAGGACAGGGCACAGATACGCAGTATTTT.

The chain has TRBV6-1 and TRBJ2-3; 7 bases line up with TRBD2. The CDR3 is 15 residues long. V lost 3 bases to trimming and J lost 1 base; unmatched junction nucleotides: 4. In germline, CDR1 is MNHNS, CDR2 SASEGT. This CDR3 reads CASSDFAGGTDTQYF. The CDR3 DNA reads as TGTGCCAGCAGTGATTTTGCGGGAGGCACAGATACGCAGTATTTT.

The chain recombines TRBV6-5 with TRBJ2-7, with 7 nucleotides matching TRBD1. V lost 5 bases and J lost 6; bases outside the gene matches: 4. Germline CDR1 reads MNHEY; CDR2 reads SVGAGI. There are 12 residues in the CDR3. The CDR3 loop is CASSRQGREQYF. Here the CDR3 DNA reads TGTGCCAGCAGTCGACAGGGTCGCGAGCAGTACTTC.

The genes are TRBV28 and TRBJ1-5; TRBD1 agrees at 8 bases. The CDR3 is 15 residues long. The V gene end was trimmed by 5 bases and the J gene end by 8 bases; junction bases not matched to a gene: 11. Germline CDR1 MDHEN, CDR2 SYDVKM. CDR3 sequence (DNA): TGTGCCAGCAGTGAAATTCCAGGGGGCGGTAAGCCCCAGCATTTT. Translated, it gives CASSEIPGGGKPQHF.

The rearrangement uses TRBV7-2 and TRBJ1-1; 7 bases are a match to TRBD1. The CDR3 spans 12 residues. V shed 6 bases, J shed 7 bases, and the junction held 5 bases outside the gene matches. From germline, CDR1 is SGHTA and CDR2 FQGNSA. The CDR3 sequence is CASSKTGVEAFF. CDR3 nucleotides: TGTGCCAGCAGTAAAACAGGGGTTGAAGCTTTCTTT.

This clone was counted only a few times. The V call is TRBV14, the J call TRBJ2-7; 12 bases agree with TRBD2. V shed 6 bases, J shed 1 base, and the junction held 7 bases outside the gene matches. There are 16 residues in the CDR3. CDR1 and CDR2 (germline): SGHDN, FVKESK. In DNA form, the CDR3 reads TGTGCCAGCAGGGCTAGCGGGAGGGCAGATTCCTACGAGCAGTACTTC. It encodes CASRASGRADSYEQYF.

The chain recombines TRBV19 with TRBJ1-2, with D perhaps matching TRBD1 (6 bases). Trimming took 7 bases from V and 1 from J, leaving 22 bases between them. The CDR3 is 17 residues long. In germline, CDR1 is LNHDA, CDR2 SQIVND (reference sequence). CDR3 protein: CASTPGTTGHYNYGYTF. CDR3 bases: TGTGCCAGTACCCCAGGGACTACAGGGCACTATAACTATGGCTACACCTTC.

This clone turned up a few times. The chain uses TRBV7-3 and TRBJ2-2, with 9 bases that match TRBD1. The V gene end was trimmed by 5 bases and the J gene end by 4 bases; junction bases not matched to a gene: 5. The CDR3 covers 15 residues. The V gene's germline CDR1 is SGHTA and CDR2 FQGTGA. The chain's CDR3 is CASSPGQGSTGELFF. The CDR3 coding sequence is TGTGCCAGCAGCCCGGGACAGGGCAGCACCGGGGAGCTGTTTTTT.

The CDR3 protein is CASRTNNQPQHF. Written as DNA, the CDR3 is TGTGCCAGCAGGACTAACAATCAGCCCCAGCATTTT. The chain carries TRBV28 and TRBJ1-5; D uncertain. Looked up from germline, CDR1 is MDHEN and CDR2 is SYDVKM. This CDR3 is built from 12 residues. V dropped 6 bases and J dropped 3 bases, with 6 bases sitting between them.

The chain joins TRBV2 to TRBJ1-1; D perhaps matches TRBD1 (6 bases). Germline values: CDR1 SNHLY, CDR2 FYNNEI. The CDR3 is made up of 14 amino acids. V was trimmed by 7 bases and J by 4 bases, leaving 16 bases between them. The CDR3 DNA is TGTGCCAGCAAGGGGGAGGGGCAGACCACTGAAGCTTTCTTT. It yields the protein CASKGEGQTTEAFF.

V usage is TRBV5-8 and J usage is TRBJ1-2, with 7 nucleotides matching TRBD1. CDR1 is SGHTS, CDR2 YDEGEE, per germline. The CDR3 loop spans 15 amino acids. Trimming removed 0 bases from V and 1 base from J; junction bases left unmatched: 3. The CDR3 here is CASSLDRGYNYGYTF. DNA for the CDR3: TGTGCCAGCAGCTTGGACAGGGGATATAACTATGGCTACACCTTC.

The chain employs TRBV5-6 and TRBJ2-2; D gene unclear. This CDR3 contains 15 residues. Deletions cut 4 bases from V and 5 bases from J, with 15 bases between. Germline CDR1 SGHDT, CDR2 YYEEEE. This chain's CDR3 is CASSPTNLKTGELFF. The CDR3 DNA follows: TGTGCCAGCAGCCCGACAAACCTGAAAACCGGGGAGCTGTTTTTT.

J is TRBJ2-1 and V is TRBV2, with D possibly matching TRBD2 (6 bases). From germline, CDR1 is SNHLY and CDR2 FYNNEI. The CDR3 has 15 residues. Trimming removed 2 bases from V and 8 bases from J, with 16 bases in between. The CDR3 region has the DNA TGTGCCAGCAGTGAAATAGCGGCCGTTTCGTATGAGCAGTTCTTC. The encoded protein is CASSEIAAVSYEQFF.

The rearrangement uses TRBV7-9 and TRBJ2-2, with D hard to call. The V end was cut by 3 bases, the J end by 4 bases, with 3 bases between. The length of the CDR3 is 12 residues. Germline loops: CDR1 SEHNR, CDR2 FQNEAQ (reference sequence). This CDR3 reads CASSFSTGELFF. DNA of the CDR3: TGTGCCAGCAGCTTCTCCACCGGGGAGCTGTTTTTT. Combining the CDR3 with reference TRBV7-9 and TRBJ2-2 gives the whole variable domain DTGVSQNPRHKITKRGQNVTFRCDPISEHNRLYWYRQTLGQGPEFLTYFQNEAQLEKSRLLSDRFSAERPKGSFSTLEIQRTEQGDSAMYLCASSFSTGELFFGEGSRLTVL.

The CDR3 here is CASSPGTSGTYSYEQYF. CDR3 nucleotides: TGCGCCAGCAGCCCCGGGACTAGCGGGACGTACTCCTACGAGCAGTACTTC. The rearrangement joins TRBV10-2 to TRBJ2-7; 13 nucleotides line up with TRBD2. The germline V gene has CDR1 WSHSY and CDR2 SAAADI. The V segment lost 6 bases and the J segment 0 bases; nucleotides outside the gene matches: 8. This CDR3 has 17 amino acids.

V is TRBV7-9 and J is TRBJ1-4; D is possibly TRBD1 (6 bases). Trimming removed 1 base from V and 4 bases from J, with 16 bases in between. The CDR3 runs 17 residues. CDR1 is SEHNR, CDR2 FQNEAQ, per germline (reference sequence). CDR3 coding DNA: TGTGCCAGCAGCTTAGTTGGGGCCGGGACAAATAATGAAAAACTGTTTTTT. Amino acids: CASSLVGAGTNNEKLFF.

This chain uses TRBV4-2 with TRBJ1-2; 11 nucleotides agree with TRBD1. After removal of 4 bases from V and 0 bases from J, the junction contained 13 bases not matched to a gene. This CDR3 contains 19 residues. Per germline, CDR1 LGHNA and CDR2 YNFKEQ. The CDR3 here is CASSPRADRGRLPNYGYTF. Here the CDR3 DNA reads TGTGCCAGCAGCCCAAGGGCGGACAGGGGGCGCCTTCCTAACTATGGCTACACCTTC.

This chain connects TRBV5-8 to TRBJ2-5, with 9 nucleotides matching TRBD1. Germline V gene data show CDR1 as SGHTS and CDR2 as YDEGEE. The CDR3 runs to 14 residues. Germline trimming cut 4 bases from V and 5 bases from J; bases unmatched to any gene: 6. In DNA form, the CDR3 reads TGTGCCAGCAGCCGGGACAGGGTTGAGGAGACCCAGTACTTC. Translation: CASSRDRVEETQYF.

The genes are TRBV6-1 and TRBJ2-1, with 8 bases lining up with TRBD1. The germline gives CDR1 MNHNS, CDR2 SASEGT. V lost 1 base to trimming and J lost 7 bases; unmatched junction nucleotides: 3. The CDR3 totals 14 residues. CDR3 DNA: TGTGCCAGCAGTGAAGGGACAGGGCTGAATGAGCAGTTCTTC. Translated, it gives CASSEGTGLNEQFF.